This entry describes one TCR beta chain. Antigen: not known. These data belong to a study of T cell repertoires in ileal Crohn's disease. Looking at the study overall: Patients had a median approximately 8-year disease duration, and over 30% were active smokers. All patients had surgery for stricturing (about 60%) or penetrating (around 39%) disease.

The CDR3 has 16 amino acids. Germline V gene lookup returns CDR1 MNHNY and CDR2 SVGAGI (reference sequence). Trimming cost V 6 bases and J 0 bases, with 14 bases left between them. Study findings and constraints: Clonal expansions were more frequent in active smokers than non-smokers at surgery.

Per sample, around 0.55 micrograms of biopsy DNA were TCRB immunosequenced. Profiled with immunoSEQ multiplex PCR; TCRdb holds only in-frame clones, not every one. The sample contains roughly 7,000 clones, 83% of which appear only once. Sequenced input: ileal tissue. V is TRBV6-6 and J is TRBJ1-4, with D possibly being TRBD1 (6 bases). The sequence was obtained from an adult with Crohn's disease. The CDR3 DNA follows: TGTGCCAGCAGAAAAGGCCGGACAGCAACTAATGAAAAACTGTTTTTT. Encoded protein: CASRKGRTATNEKLFF.